The 3 T cell receptor beta chains below all came from one sample that was sequenced in a study of radiation and T cells in renal cell carcinoma. Time point meaning: baseline pretreatment blood. The treatment: 15 Gy SBRT to primary tumor, nephrectomy 4 weeks later. The method was immunoSEQ multiplex PCR; TCRdb's version includes in-frame clones alone and lacks a portion of them. This sample has roughly 130,000 clones, with about 88% found just once. Source: blood, taken from a patient whose treatment included radiotherapy and nephrectomy. These TCRs come from a woman aged 45-60 years with renal cell carcinoma.

The chain employs TRBV29-1 and TRBJ1-6, with 7 positions matching TRBD1. The CDR3 is made up of 16 amino acids. The junction had 15 bases not matched to a gene; V was cut back by 6 bases and J by 7 bases. Germline V gives CDR1 SQVTM, CDR2 ANQGSEA. CDR3 loop: CSVATDSPGGNSPLHF. CDR3 bases: TGCAGCGTAGCCACGGACTCCCCAGGGGGAAATTCACCCCTCCACTTT.

The chain uses TRBV5-1 and TRBJ1-1; 8 bases map to TRBD1. CDR3 length equals 16 residues. CDR1 is SGHRS and CDR2 is YFSETQ in the germline V gene. The V gene end was trimmed by 4 bases and the J gene end by 5 bases; junction bases not matched to a gene: 13. This CDR3 reads CASSRLRTGMGTEAFF. The DNA for the CDR3 is TGCGCCAGCAGCCGCCTCCGGACAGGGATGGGGACTGAAGCTTTCTTT.

This clone was counted a single time. V gene TRBV6-5 combines with J gene TRBJ2-1; D is possibly TRBD2 (6 bases). CDR3 length: 14 residues. V was pared by 8 bases and J by 6 bases, with 17 bases between. Germline CDR1 reads MNHEY; CDR2 reads SVGAGI. This chain's CDR3 is CASRWTLEGNEQFF. The DNA for the CDR3 is TGTGCCAGCCGTTGGACTTTGGAGGGCAATGAGCAGTTCTTC.